This T cell receptor beta chain was obtained from a study of cytomegalovirus exposure and HLA in healthy donors. Details on this clone: The antigen remains unidentified.

The germline V gene has CDR1 MNHNS and CDR2 SASEGT. The CDR3 runs 15 residues. V lost 4 bases and J lost 3; bases outside the gene matches: 8. Notes on the study in general: While the bulk of TCR sequences proved rare, some public TCRs turned up in many donors. Reportedly, diagnosis of cytomegalovirus status by the classifier showed high specificity and sensitivity. Altogether, more than 150 TCR beta chains were recorded as cytomegalovirus-associated.

Generated by immunoSEQ multiplex PCR, the TCRdb table keeps only in-frame clones and is missing some. The data hold about 160,000 clones, with less than 90% observed a single time. The TCR was taken from a woman between 18 and 29 years old in good health and CMV-seronegative. The specimen was PBMCs. This chain links TRBV6-1 with TRBJ2-7; 8 bases fit TRBD1. The CDR3 nucleotides read TGTGCCAGCAGTGGGTGGACAGGGATTCACTACGAGCAGTACTTC. Protein sequence: CASSGWTGIHYEQYF.